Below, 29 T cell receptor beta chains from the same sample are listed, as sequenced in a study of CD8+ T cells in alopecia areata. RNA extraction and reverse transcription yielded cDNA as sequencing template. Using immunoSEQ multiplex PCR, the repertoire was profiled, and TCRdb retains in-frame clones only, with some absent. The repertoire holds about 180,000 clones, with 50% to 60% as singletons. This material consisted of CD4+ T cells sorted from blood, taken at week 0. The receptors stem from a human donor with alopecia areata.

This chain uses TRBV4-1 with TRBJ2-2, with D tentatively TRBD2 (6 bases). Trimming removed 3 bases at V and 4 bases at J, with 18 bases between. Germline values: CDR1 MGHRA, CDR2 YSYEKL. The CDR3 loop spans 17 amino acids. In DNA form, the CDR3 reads TGCGCCAGCAGCCATCGGGACTCCGCCAAATTCACCGGGGAGCTGTTTTTT. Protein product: CASSHRDSAKFTGELFF.

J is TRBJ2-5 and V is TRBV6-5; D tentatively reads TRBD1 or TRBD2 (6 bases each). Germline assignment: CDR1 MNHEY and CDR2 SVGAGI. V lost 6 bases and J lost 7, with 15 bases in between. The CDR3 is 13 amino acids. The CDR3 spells CASSTPGGGTQYF. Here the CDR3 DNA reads TGTGCCAGCAGCACCCCCGGGGGCGGGACCCAGTACTTC.

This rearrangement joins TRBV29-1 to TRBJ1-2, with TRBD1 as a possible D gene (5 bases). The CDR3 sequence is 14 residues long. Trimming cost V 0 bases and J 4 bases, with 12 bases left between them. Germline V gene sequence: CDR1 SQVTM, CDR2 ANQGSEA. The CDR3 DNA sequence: TGCAGCGTTGAAGATCGACAGCCTAGCTATGGCTACACCTTC. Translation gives CSVEDRQPSYGYTF. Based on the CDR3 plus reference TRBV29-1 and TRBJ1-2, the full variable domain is SAVISQKPSRDICQRGTSLTIQCQVDSQVTMMFWYRQQPGQSLTLIATANQGSEATYESGFVIDKFPISRPNLTFSTLTVSNMSPEDSSIYLCSVEDRQPSYGYTFGSGTRLTVV.

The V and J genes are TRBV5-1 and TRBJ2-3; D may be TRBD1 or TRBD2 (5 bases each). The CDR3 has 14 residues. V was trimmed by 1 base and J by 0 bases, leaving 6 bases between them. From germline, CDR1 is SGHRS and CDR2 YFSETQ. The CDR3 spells CASSLRDSTDTQYF. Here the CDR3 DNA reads TGCGCCAGCAGCTTGCGGGACAGCACAGATACGCAGTATTTT.

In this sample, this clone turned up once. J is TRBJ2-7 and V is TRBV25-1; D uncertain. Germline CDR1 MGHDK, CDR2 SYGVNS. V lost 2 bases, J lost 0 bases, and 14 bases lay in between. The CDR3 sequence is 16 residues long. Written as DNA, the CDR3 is TGTGCCAGCAGTGAAATGAGTGCGACCCACTCCTACGAGCAGTACTTC. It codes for CASSEMSATHSYEQYF.

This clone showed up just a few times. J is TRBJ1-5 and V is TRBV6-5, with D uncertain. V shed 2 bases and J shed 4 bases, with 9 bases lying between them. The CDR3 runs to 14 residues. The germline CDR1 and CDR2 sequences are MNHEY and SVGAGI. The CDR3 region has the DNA TGTGCCAGCAGTTACCGGGGTACTAATCAGCCCCAGCATTTT. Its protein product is CASSYRGTNQPQHF.

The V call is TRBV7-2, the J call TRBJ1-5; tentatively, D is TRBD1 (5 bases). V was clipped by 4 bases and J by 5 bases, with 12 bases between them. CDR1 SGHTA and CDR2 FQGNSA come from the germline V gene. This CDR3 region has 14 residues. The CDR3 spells CASSSGRLDQPQHF. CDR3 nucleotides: TGTGCCAGCAGCTCGGGACGGTTGGATCAGCCCCAGCATTTT.

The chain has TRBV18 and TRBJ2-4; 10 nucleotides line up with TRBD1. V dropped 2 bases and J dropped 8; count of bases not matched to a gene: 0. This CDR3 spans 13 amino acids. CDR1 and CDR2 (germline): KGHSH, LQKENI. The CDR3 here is CASSPGQGDIQYF. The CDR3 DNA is TGTGCCAGCTCACCAGGACAGGGGGACATTCAGTACTTC.

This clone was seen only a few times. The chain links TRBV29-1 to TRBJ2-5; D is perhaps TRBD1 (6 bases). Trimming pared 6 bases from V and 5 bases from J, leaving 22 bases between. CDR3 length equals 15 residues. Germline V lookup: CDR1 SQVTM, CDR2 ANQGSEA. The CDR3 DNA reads TGCAGCGTCCCTTGGGGGCGCGGGCTTTGGGAGACCCAGTACTTC. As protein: CSVPWGRGLWETQYF.

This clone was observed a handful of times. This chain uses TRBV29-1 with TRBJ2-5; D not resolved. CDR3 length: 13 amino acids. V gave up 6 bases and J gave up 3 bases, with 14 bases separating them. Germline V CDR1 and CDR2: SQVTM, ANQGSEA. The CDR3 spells CSVNNLREETQYF. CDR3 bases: TGCAGCGTGAATAACCTGCGCGAAGAGACCCAGTACTTC. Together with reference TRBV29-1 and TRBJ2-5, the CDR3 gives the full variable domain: SAVISQKPSRDICQRGTSLTIQCQVDSQVTMMFWYRQQPGQSLTLIATANQGSEATYESGFVIDKFPISRPNLTFSTLTVSNMSPEDSSIYLCSVNNLREETQYFGPGTRLLVL.

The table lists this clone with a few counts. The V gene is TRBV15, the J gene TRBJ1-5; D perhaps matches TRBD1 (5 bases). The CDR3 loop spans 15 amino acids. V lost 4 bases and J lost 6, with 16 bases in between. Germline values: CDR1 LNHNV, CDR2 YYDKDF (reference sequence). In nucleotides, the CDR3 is TGTGCCACCAGCACGGTACTCGGGAGGGGTCAGCCCCAGCATTTT. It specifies CATSTVLGRGQPQHF.

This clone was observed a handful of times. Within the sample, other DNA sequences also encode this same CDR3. CDR3 region: CSVEGGGYGYTF. The CDR3 DNA is TGCAGCGTTGAAGGAGGGGGCTATGGCTACACCTTC. The rearrangement uses TRBV29-1 and TRBJ1-2; TRBD1 might be the D (6 bases). Germline values: CDR1 SQVTM, CDR2 ANQGSEA. V was pared by 1 base and J by 4 bases, with 7 bases between. The CDR3 consists of 12 residues.

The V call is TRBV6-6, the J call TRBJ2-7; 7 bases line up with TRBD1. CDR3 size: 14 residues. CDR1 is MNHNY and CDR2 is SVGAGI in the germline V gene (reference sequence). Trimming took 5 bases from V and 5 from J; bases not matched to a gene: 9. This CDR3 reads CASSRQGGMDEQYF. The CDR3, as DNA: TGTGCCAGCAGTCGACAGGGTGGGATGGACGAGCAGTACTTC.

As DNA, the CDR3 is TGTGCCAGCAGGGACCTACAAGAGACCCAGTACTTC. It is translated as CASRDLQETQYF. The chain couples TRBV19 to TRBJ2-5, with D perhaps being TRBD1 or TRBD2 (5 bases each). Trimming pared 9 bases from V and 2 bases from J, leaving 10 bases between. The CDR3 spans 12 residues. Germline lookup yields CDR1 LNHDA and CDR2 SQIVND (reference sequence).

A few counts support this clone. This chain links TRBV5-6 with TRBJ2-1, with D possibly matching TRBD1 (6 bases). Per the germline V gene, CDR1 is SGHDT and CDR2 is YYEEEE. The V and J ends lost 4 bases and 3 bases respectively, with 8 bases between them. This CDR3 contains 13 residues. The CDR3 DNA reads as TGTGCCAGCAGCCGCAGGGGCTACAATGAGCAGTTCTTC. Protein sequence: CASSRRGYNEQFF.

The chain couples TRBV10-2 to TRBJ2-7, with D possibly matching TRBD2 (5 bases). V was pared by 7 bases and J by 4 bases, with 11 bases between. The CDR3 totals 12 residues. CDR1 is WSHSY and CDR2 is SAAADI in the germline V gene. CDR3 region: CASKRTAYEQYF. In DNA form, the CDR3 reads TGCGCCAGCAAAAGGACTGCATACGAGCAGTACTTC.

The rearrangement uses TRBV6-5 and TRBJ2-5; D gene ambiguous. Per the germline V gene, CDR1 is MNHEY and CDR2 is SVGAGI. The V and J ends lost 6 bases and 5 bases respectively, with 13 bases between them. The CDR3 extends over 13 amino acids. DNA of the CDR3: TGTGCCAGCAGGGCGGTGGCTTACGAGACCCAGTACTTC. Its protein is CASRAVAYETQYF.

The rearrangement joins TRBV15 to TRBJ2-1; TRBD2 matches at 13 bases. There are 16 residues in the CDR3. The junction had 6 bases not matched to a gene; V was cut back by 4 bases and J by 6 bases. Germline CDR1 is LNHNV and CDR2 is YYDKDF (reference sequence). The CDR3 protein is CATSIRTSGGRNEQFF. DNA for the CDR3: TGTGCCACCAGCATTCGGACTAGCGGGGGACGCAATGAGCAGTTCTTC. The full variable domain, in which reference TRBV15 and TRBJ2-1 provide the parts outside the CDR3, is DAMVIQNPRYQVTQFGKPVTLSCSQTLNHNVMYWYQQKSSQAPKLLFHYYDKDFNNEADTPDNFQSRRPNTSFCFLDIRSPGLGDTAMYLCATSIRTSGGRNEQFFGPGTRLTVL.

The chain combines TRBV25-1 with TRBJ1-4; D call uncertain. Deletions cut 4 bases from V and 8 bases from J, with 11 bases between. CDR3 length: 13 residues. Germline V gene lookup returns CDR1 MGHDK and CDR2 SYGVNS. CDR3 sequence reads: CASSARSREKLFF. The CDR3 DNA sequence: TGTGCCAGCAGTGCCAGGTCGCGGGAAAAACTGTTTTTT.

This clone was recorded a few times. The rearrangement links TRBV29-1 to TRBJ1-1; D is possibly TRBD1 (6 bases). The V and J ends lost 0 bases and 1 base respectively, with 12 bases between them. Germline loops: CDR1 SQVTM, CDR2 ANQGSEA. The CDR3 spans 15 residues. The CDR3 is CSVEEGGIGNTEAFF. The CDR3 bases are TGCAGCGTTGAAGAAGGGGGGATAGGGAACACTGAAGCTTTCTTT.

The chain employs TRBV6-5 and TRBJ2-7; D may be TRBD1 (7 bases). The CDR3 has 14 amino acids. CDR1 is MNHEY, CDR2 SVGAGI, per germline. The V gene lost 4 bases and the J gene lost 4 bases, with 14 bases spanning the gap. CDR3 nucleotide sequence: TGTGCCAGCAGTTTCGGCGGGACAGTTTACGAGCAGTACTTC. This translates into CASSFGGTVYEQYF.

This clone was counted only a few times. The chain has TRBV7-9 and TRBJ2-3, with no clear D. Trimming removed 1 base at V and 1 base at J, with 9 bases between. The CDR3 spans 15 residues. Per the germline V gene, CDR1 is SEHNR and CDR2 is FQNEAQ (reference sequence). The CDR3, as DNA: TGTGCCAGCAGCTTAGACTCGTTGGGCACAGATACGCAGTATTTT. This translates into CASSLDSLGTDTQYF. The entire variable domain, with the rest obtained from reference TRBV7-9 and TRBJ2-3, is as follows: DTGVSQNPRHKITKRGQNVTFRCDPISEHNRLYWYRQTLGQGPEFLTYFQNEAQLEKSRLLSDRFSAERPKGSFSTLEIQRTEQGDSAMYLCASSLDSLGTDTQYFGPGTRLTVL.

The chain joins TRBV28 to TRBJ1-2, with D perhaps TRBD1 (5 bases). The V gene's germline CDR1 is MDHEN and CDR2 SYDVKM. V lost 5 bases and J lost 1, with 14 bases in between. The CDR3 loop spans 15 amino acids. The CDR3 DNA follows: TGTGCCAGCAGTCTTGACAGCGGTCGTAACTATGGCTACACCTTC. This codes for CASSLDSGRNYGYTF.

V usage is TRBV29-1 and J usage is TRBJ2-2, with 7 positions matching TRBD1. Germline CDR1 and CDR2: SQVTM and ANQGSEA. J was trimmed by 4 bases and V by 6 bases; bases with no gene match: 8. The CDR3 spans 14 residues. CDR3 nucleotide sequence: TGCAGCGTAAAGGGGGCGATTCTCACCGGGGAGCTGTTTTTT. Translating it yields CSVKGAILTGELFF.

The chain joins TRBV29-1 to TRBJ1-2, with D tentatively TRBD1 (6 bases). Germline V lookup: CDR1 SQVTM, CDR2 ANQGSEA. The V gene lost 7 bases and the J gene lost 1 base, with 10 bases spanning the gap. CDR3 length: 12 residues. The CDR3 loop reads CSAGQSNYGYTF. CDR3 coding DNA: TGCAGCGCTGGACAGAGTAACTATGGCTACACCTTC.

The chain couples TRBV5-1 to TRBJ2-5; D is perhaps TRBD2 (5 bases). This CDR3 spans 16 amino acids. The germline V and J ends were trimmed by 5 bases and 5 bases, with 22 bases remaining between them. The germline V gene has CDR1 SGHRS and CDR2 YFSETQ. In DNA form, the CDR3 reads TGCGCCAGCAGATGGCCCCTTCTAGCAGCCGGGGAGACCCAGTACTTC. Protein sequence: CASRWPLLAAGETQYF.

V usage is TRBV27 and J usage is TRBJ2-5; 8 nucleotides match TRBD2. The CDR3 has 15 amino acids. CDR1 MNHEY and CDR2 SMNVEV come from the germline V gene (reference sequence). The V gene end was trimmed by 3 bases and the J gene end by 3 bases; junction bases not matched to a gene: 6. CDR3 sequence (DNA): TGTGCCAGCAGTTTGCGGGGGGACTCGAAAGAGACCCAGTACTTC. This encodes CASSLRGDSKETQYF.

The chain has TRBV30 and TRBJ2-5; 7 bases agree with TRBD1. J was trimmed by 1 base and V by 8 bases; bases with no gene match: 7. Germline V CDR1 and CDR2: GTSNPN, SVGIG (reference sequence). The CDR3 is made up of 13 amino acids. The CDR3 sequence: CAHKDRFQETQYF. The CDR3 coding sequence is TGTGCCCACAAGGACAGGTTCCAAGAGACCCAGTACTTC.

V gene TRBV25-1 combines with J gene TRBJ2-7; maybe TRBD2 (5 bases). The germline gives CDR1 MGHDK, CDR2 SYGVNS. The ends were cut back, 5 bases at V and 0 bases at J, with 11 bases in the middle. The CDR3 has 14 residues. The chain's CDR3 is CASSIPGTSYEQYF. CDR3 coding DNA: TGTGCCAGCAGTATACCGGGAACCTCCTACGAGCAGTACTTC.